This TCR beta chain stems from a study of neurological immune-mediated disorders. This clonotype showed up many times. The CDR3 spans 15 residues. CDR1 MNHEY and CDR2 SVGAGI come from the germline V gene. V dropped 1 base and J dropped 1 base, with 8 bases sitting between them. Unsorted libraries came from 2 million PBMCs stored at -80 °C. Every sequencing run produced over 200 million TCR-beta sequences that came from 15-18 subjects. TCRdb independently ran MiXCR on the 5' RACE reads; one entry per CDR3 protein. The profile shows 65,000 to 95,000 distinct CDR3 sequences, 4% to 6% of them singletons. This TCR derives from a woman aged 25-40 years with multiple sclerosis. This chain connects TRBV6-5 to TRBJ1-3; unclear D gene. Sequenced input: PBMCs. CDR3 sequence (DNA): TGTGCCAGCAGTTACTATGGGGAATCTGGAAACACCATATATTTT. Translating gives CASSYYGESGNTIYF.